The text below deals with one T cell receptor (beta chain). The CDR3 totals 13 residues. From germline, CDR1 is MDHEN and CDR2 SYDVKM. Trimming took 5 bases from V and 2 from J; bases not matched to a gene: 2. This specimen belongs to a study of blood T cell repertoires in COVID-19. Study in general: Samples came from the United States, Italy and Spain, spanning acute and convalescent COVID-19. PBMCs, B-cell-depleted T cells, or T cells provided the cDNA or gDNA that made up the material.

Methods used by the authors: How many nucleated cells were present was estimated from reference gene primer amplification. Sequencing was performed with immunoSEQ multiplex PCR; in TCRdb, only in-frame clones are kept and a portion is missing. V and J calls and clone size are as listed in that table; D and trimming were resolved from the DNA. The sample holds approximately 71,000 clones, 82% seen once. The sequence derives from a woman older than 75 with acute or convalescent COVID-19. The sample taken for sequencing was peripheral blood. V usage is TRBV28 and J usage is TRBJ2-7; TRBD2 agrees at 8 bases. The CDR3 DNA is TGTGCCAGCAGTCCGGGGGGGGCCTACGAGCAGTACTTC. Protein product: CASSPGGAYEQYF.